One and the same sample provided the 8 T cell receptor beta chains below, sequenced in a study of T-cell reconstitution after alpha-beta-depleted transplantation in children. The authors prepared the TCRbeta library with unique molecular identifiers. TCRdb re-called the PCR reads with MiXCR, one entry per CDR3 protein. The data show fewer than 400,000 distinct CDR3 sequences, with around 25% seen just once and approximately 11% held by the top ten. The sequenced sample was PBMCs, mostly from graft donor cells, obtained 180 days after TCRalphabeta/CD19-depleted stem cell transplant. The receptors here all came from a male patient between 10 and 17 years old who had a stem cell transplant for acute lymphoblastic leukemia, so the T cells may come from the graft donor.

The V call is TRBV2, the J call TRBJ2-1; 14 bases fit TRBD2. Per the germline V gene, CDR1 is SNHLY and CDR2 is FYNNEI. This CDR3 has 17 amino acids. J was trimmed by 6 bases and V by 8 bases; bases with no gene match: 12. In DNA form, the CDR3 reads TGTGCCAGCCGACCTGGGACTAGCGGGAGTAGGCCCAATGAGCAGTTCTTC. Translated, it gives CASRPGTSGSRPNEQFF.

The rearrangement uses TRBV10-1 and TRBJ2-7; 9 nucleotides agree with TRBD2. With 3 bases clipped from V and 2 bases from J, the junction kept 2 bases outside the gene matches. This CDR3 has 14 amino acids. Per the germline V gene, CDR1 is WNHNN and CDR2 is SYGVQD (reference sequence). The chain's CDR3 is CASSDGGRAYEQYF. For the CDR3, the DNA is TGCGCCAGCAGTGACGGCGGGAGGGCCTACGAGCAGTACTTC.

This clonotype has just a few counts. The chain couples TRBV6-1 to TRBJ1-5, with D hard to call. V was trimmed by 5 bases and J by 2 bases, leaving 13 bases between them. CDR1 and CDR2 (germline): MNHNS, SASEGT. The CDR3 is 15 amino acids. Written as DNA, the CDR3 is TGTGCCAGCAGTCCCGGAGGGATCGGCAATCAGCCCCAGCATTTT. Amino acid sequence: CASSPGGIGNQPQHF.

This clonotype occurred once. This sequence joins TRBV18 and TRBJ2-7; 9 bases line up with TRBD1. The CDR3 totals 15 residues. V trimming: 4 bases; J trimming: 7 bases; junction bases outside the gene matches: 11. Germline V CDR1 and CDR2: KGHSH, LQKENI. CDR3: CASSLGQGRQAEQYF. The CDR3 DNA reads as TGTGCCAGCTCACTTGGACAGGGGAGACAGGCGGAGCAGTACTTC.

The chain recombines TRBV2 with TRBJ2-1, with 7 bases fitting TRBD1. The CDR3 sequence is 15 residues long. The germline gives CDR1 SNHLY, CDR2 FYNNEI. V trimming: 4 bases; J trimming: 7 bases; junction bases outside the gene matches: 10. The CDR3 here is CASSAQGLGRNEQFF. CDR3 coding DNA: TGTGCCAGCAGTGCACAGGGGTTAGGTAGGAATGAGCAGTTCTTC. Filled out from reference TRBV2 and TRBJ2-1, the complete variable domain reads EPEVTQTPSHQVTQMGQEVILRCVPISNHLYFYWYRQILGQKVEFLVSFYNNEISEKSEIFDDQFSVERPDGSNFTLKIRSTKLEDSAMYFCASSAQGLGRNEQFFGPGTRLTVL.

This CDR3 is CASTILLAGDVDTQYF. CDR3 nucleotide sequence: TGTGCCAGCACCATACTCCTGGCGGGAGATGTGGATACGCAGTATTTT. The chain employs TRBV6-1 and TRBJ2-3; 7 bases agree with TRBD2. This CDR3 has 16 amino acids. Unmatched junction bases numbered 16, after V lost 7 bases and J lost 6 bases. Germline V gives CDR1 MNHNS, CDR2 SASEGT.

The chain recombines TRBV7-9 with TRBJ2-1; D unclear. The germline CDR1 and CDR2 sequences are SEHNR and FQNEAQ (reference sequence). V was cut by 0 bases and J by 6 bases, with 18 bases left in between. There are 17 residues in the CDR3. The CDR3 DNA follows: TGTGCCAGCAGCTTAGCTTACGGCCGCCGGAACGGCAATGAGCAGTTCTTC. It translates to CASSLAYGRRNGNEQFF. The full variable domain, its missing parts supplied by reference TRBV7-9 and TRBJ2-1, is DTGVSQNPRHKITKRGQNVTFRCDPISEHNRLYWYRQTLGQGPEFLTYFQNEAQLEKSRLLSDRFSAERPKGSFSTLEIQRTEQGDSAMYLCASSLAYGRRNGNEQFFGPGTRLTVL.

This clonotype was counted between two and nine times. The J gene is TRBJ2-7, the V gene TRBV27, with 8 bases aligning to TRBD1. The germline gives CDR1 MNHEY, CDR2 SMNVEV (reference sequence). The V segment lost 7 bases and the J segment 2 bases; nucleotides outside the gene matches: 4. CDR3 length: 13 residues. The CDR3 loop is CASTADRAYEQYF. The CDR3 DNA follows: TGTGCCAGCACGGCGGACAGGGCCTACGAGCAGTACTTC.